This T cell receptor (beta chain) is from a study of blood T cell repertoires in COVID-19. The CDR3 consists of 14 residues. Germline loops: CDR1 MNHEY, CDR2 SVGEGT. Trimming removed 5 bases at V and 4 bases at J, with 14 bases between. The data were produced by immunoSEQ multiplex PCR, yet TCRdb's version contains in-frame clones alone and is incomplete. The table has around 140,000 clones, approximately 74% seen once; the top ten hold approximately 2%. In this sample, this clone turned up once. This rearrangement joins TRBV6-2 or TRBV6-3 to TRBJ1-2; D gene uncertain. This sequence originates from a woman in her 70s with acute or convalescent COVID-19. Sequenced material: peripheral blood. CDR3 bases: TGTGCCAGCAGTACCATATACGAGGGCTATGGCTACACCTTC. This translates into CASSTIYEGYGYTF.